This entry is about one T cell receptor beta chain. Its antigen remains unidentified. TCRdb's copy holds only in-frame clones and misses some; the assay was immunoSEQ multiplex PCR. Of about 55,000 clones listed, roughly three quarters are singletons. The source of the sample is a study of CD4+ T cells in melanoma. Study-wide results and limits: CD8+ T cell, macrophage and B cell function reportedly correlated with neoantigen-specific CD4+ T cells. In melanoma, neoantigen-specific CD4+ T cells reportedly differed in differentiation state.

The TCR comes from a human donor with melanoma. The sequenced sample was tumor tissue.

The CDR3 nucleotides are TGTGCCAGCAGTTTTGGGACAGGCAATCAGCCCCAGCATTTT. As protein: CASSFGTGNQPQHF. This sequence joins TRBV28 and TRBJ1-5, with TRBD1 identical over 7 bases. V was clipped by 3 bases and J by 2 bases; unmatched bases: 1. Germline CDR1 is MDHEN and CDR2 is SYDVKM. The CDR3 has 14 residues.